The 25 T cell receptor beta chains listed next were all sequenced from one sample in a study of T cell repertoires in cytomegalovirus infection. Their antigens remain unidentified. TCRdb called the reads again in MiXCR, with one record for every CDR3 protein. Of about 130,000 distinct CDR3 sequences in the sample, about 24% were seen once. Sample: PBMCs, sequenced either directly or after in vitro stimulation (not recorded which). The receptors were gathered from a human donor in good health (CMV status not recorded). Some clones in this sample may be carry-over from other donors' samples.

In this sample, this clonotype turned up a few times. CDR3: CASSPGVGYGYTF. The CDR3 DNA reads as TGTGCCAGTAGTCCGGGAGTCGGGTATGGCTACACCTTC. The rearrangement joins TRBV19 to TRBJ1-2; D is unresolved. The CDR3 runs to 13 residues. CDR1 LNHDA and CDR2 SQIVND come from the germline V gene (reference sequence). V was cut by 5 bases and J by 5 bases, with 12 bases left in between.

The chain couples TRBV11-2 to TRBJ2-1, with a possible D match to TRBD2 (6 bases). This CDR3 is 17 amino acids long. Trimming removed 5 bases at V and 2 bases at J, with 19 bases between. CDR1 and CDR2 (germline): SGHAT, FQNNGV. The CDR3 spells CASSQWTLASTYNEQFF. The CDR3 region has the DNA TGTGCCAGCAGCCAATGGACTCTAGCGAGTACCTACAATGAGCAGTTCTTC.

This sequence joins TRBV7-2 and TRBJ2-1; D might be TRBD2 (7 bases). Trimming removed 3 bases from V and 0 bases from J, with 30 bases in between. CDR1 and CDR2 from the germline V gene are SGHTA and FQGNSA. The CDR3 consists of 22 residues. The CDR3 bases are TGTGCCAGCAGCTTTCCAAGGGGGGAGGGAAGAAGCGGGATAGGCTCCTACAATGAGCAGTTCTTC. Its protein is CASSFPRGEGRSGIGSYNEQFF.

This clonotype was counted only a few times. The chain joins TRBV6-5 to TRBJ1-1; D gene ambiguous. Germline CDR1 and CDR2: MNHEY and SVGAGI. Trimming removed 0 bases from V and 4 bases from J, with 9 bases in between. The CDR3 is 14 amino acids. The CDR3: CASSYSGLGTEAFF. The CDR3 DNA reads TGTGCCAGCAGTTACTCAGGCCTGGGCACTGAAGCTTTCTTT.

This clonotype appeared many times. V is TRBV7-3 and J is TRBJ2-3; no firm D call. The CDR3 loop spans 13 amino acids. Between the trimmed V and J ends, which lost 1 base and 5 bases, there was a span of 7 bases. Germline V gene sequence: CDR1 SGHTA, CDR2 FQGTGA. CDR3 loop: CASSLSGLDTQYF. Here the CDR3 DNA reads TGTGCCAGCAGCTTAAGCGGCCTAGATACGCAGTATTTT. Based on the CDR3 plus reference TRBV7-3 and TRBJ2-3, the full variable domain is GAGVSQTPSNKVTEKGKYVELRCDPISGHTALYWYRQSLGQGPEFLIYFQGTGAADDSGLPNDRFFAVRPEGSVSTLKIQRTERGDSAVYLCASSLSGLDTQYFGPGTRLTVL.

This chain links TRBV7-9 with TRBJ2-3, with TRBD1 as a possible D gene (5 bases). From germline, CDR1 is SEHNR and CDR2 FQNEAQ (reference sequence). V lost 2 bases and J 4 bases, leaving 10 bases between the germline ends. The CDR3 spans 14 residues. CDR3 nucleotide sequence: TGTGCCAGCAGCTTAATGGAACAGGCAGATACGCAGTATTTT. This encodes CASSLMEQADTQYF.

This clonotype was seen a handful of times. The V gene is TRBV24-1, the J gene TRBJ1-2; 9 nucleotides match TRBD1. CDR1 KGHDR and CDR2 SFDVKD come from the germline V gene. This CDR3 spans 13 amino acids. V gave up 9 bases and J gave up 4 bases; unmatched junction bases: 5. CDR3 sequence (DNA): TGTGCCACCGGGGGACAGGGCGGCTATGGCTACACCTTC. Translating gives CATGGQGGYGYTF.

At least ten counts were recorded for this clonotype. The chain has TRBV7-2 and TRBJ2-1; a possible D gene is TRBD2 (5 bases). The V and J ends lost 2 bases and 1 base respectively, with 12 bases between them. The CDR3 is 16 amino acids. Germline V gene sequence: CDR1 SGHTA, CDR2 FQGNSA. CDR3 DNA sequence: TGTGCCAGCAGCTTAAGGGCGGGCCCTTCCTACAATGAGCAGTTCTTC. It codes for CASSLRAGPSYNEQFF.

The table lists this clonotype with a few counts. The chain carries TRBV6-2 or TRBV6-3 and TRBJ2-7; 9 nucleotides match TRBD2. Trimming took 2 bases from V and 6 from J; bases not matched to a gene: 5. Germline lookup yields CDR1 MNHEY and CDR2 SVGEGT. The CDR3 spans 14 residues. The CDR3 sequence is CASSYGTSSIEQYV. CDR3 sequence (DNA): TGTGCCAGCAGTTACGGGACTAGCTCCATCGAGCAGTACGTC.

J is TRBJ2-1 and V is TRBV29-1, with D unresolved. Germline-derived CDR1 and CDR2 are SQVTM and ANQGSEA. Trimming cost V 4 bases and J 2 bases, with 3 bases left between them. The CDR3 contains 11 residues. The CDR3 here is CSVVTYNEQFF. The CDR3 nucleotides are TGCAGCGTTGTTACCTACAATGAGCAGTTCTTC.

This clonotype has only a few counts. The chain recombines TRBV2 with TRBJ2-1; D may match TRBD1 or TRBD2 (5 bases each). The CDR3 covers 16 residues. Trimming removed 5 bases at V and 8 bases at J, with 22 bases between. Germline V gene sequence: CDR1 SNHLY, CDR2 FYNNEI. DNA for the CDR3: TGTGCCAGCAGTATCCTAGTGGGGCTAGCTTTACATGAGCAGTTCTTC. Amino acid sequence: CASSILVGLALHEQFF.

The rearrangement joins TRBV12-3 or TRBV12-4 to TRBJ1-5, with D tentatively TRBD1 (5 bases). The CDR3 is 13 amino acids. Trimming removed 2 bases at V and 7 bases at J, with 9 bases between. The CDR3: CASSLMQGQPQHF. For the CDR3, the DNA is TGTGCCAGCAGTTTAATGCAGGGACAGCCCCAGCATTTT.

This chain joins TRBV20-1 and TRBJ2-3; a weak D match, TRBD1 (6 bases). Germline V gene sequence: CDR1 DFQATT, CDR2 SNEGSKA (reference sequence). This CDR3 is 15 amino acids long. V was clipped by 6 bases and J by 4 bases, with 20 bases between them. DNA of the CDR3: TGCAGTGCCTGTGCGCCGGACAGAGGCCCAGATACGCAGTATTTT. It encodes CSACAPDRGPDTQYF.

The chain has TRBV9 and TRBJ2-3, with 13 bases lining up with TRBD2. The germline CDR1 and CDR2 sequences are SGDLS and YYNGEE. The CDR3 spans 19 residues. V gave up 3 bases and J gave up 3 bases; unmatched junction bases: 13. CDR3 in DNA: TGTGCCAGCAGCGGCACAGGGACTAGCGGGATAGGCTTAACAGATACGCAGTATTTT. It specifies CASSGTGTSGIGLTDTQYF.

The chain uses TRBV28 and TRBJ1-2; D possibly corresponds to TRBD1 (6 bases). The V end was cut by 6 bases, the J end by 3 bases, with 8 bases between. Germline CDR1 MDHEN, CDR2 SYDVKM. The CDR3 contains 12 residues. The CDR3 sequence is CASRGQYYGYTF. The CDR3 nucleotides are TGTGCCAGCAGAGGACAGTACTATGGCTACACCTTC.

This clonotype was detected only a few times. The J gene is TRBJ2-5, the V gene TRBV19; D uncertain. CDR1 is LNHDA and CDR2 is SQIVND in the germline V gene (reference sequence). The CDR3 spans 14 residues. Trimming took 3 bases from V and 5 from J, leaving 13 bases between them. The CDR3 coding sequence is TGTGCCAGTAGTATCAGTGGCTCCCAGGAGACCCAGTACTTC. Translating it yields CASSISGSQETQYF.

The chain recombines TRBV4-3 with TRBJ1-4, with 10 bases aligning to TRBD1. The germline V gene encodes CDR1 LGHNA and CDR2 YSLEER. The CDR3 is 19 residues long. V gave up 0 bases and J gave up 5 bases; unmatched junction bases: 12. The CDR3 DNA follows: TGCGCCAGCAGCCAAGACGGCCGGGACAGGGGATTGGAGAATGAAAAACTGTTTTTT. Protein: CASSQDGRDRGLENEKLFF.

This clonotype occurred once. The V gene is TRBV20-1, the J gene TRBJ2-3; D is undetermined. Germline CDR1 is DFQATT and CDR2 is SNEGSKA (reference sequence). V lost 6 bases and J 2 bases, leaving 9 bases between the germline ends. The CDR3 contains 12 residues. The chain's CDR3 is CSACPVTDTQYF. CDR3 sequence (DNA): TGCAGTGCCTGCCCGGTCACAGATACGCAGTATTTT.

This clonotype was observed many times. The rearrangement joins TRBV7-2 to TRBJ2-1; TRBD2 matches 10 bases. This CDR3 comprises 16 residues. Germline CDR1 is SGHTA and CDR2 is FQGNSA. The V segment lost 0 bases and the J segment 6 bases; nucleotides outside the gene matches: 5. The CDR3 DNA reads as TGTGCCAGCAGCTTAGCATCCCTAGCGGGAGCCAATGAGCAGTTCTTC. This translates into CASSLASLAGANEQFF.

This clonotype turned up a few times. The CDR3 sequence: CASRLGPASNQPQHF. The CDR3 DNA follows: TGCGCCAGCAGATTGGGGCCAGCGAGCAATCAGCCCCAGCATTTT. The chain combines TRBV4-1 with TRBJ1-5; a weak D match, TRBD1 (5 bases). This CDR3 has 15 residues. V dropped 6 bases and J dropped 1 base, with 13 bases sitting between them. Germline V gene lookup returns CDR1 MGHRA and CDR2 YSYEKL.

The rearrangement joins TRBV2 to TRBJ1-4; tentatively, D is TRBD1 (5 bases). The length of the CDR3 is 14 residues. Germline CDR1 is SNHLY and CDR2 is FYNNEI. V was trimmed by 6 bases and J by 8 bases, leaving 16 bases between them. Here the CDR3 DNA reads TGTGCCAGCAGGAGGGACGGATCATCAGAAAAACTGTTTTTT. It specifies CASRRDGSSEKLFF.

The chain links TRBV6-1 to TRBJ2-1; 13 bases fit TRBD2. This CDR3 contains 16 residues. V lost 5 bases and J lost 5; bases outside the gene matches: 6. Germline loops: CDR1 MNHNS, CDR2 SASEGT. CDR3 sequence (DNA): TGTGCCAGCAGTAGGACTAGCGGGAGTCAGAACAATGAGCAGTTCTTC. This encodes CASSRTSGSQNNEQFF.

This sequence joins TRBV5-1 and TRBJ2-1; D ambiguous. V dropped 3 bases and J dropped 2 bases, with 3 bases sitting between them. Germline CDR1 and CDR2: SGHRS and YFSETQ. The CDR3 extends over 12 amino acids. Here the CDR3 DNA reads TGCGCCAGCAGCTACACCTACAATGAGCAGTTCTTC. Translating it yields CASSYTYNEQFF.

This clonotype was seen repeatedly, ten times or more. V and J are TRBV7-8 and TRBJ2-4, with TRBD1 as a possible D gene (6 bases). This CDR3 has 14 amino acids. Germline-derived CDR1 and CDR2 are SGHVS and FQNEAQ. The V gene lost 3 bases and the J gene lost 6 bases, with 12 bases spanning the gap. CDR3 sequence (DNA): TGTGCCAGCAGCTTTACGGGACACCCAAACATTCAGTACTTC. This sequence encodes CASSFTGHPNIQYF.

The chain links TRBV24-1 to TRBJ1-5, with D uncertain. There are 16 residues in the CDR3. The ends were cut back, 4 bases at V and 6 bases at J, with 18 bases in the middle. Germline CDR1 KGHDR, CDR2 SFDVKD. CDR3 sequence: CATSDKDDLVGQPQHF. CDR3 nucleotide sequence: TGTGCCACCAGTGACAAAGATGACTTAGTGGGTCAGCCCCAGCATTTT.